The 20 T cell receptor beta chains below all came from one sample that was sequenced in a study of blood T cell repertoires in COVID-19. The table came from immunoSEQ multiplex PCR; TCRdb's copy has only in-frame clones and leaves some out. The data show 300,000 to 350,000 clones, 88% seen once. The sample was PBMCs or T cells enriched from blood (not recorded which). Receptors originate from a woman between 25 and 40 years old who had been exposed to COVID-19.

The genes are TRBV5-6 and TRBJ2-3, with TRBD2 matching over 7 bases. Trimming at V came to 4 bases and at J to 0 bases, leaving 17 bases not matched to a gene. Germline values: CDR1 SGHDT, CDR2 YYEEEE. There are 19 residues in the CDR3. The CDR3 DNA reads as TGTGCCAGCAGCGGGGCTATAGCGGGTGAGACATTTAGCACAGATACGCAGTATTTT. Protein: CASSGAIAGETFSTDTQYF.

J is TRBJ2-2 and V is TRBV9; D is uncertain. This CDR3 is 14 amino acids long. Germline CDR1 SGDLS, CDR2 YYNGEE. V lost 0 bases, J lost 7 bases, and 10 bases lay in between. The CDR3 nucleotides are TGTGCCAGCAGCGTAGGTATGGTGAGCGGGGAGCTGTTTTTT. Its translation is CASSVGMVSGELFF. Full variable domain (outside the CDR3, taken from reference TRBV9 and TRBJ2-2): DSGVTQTPKHLITATGQRVTLRCSPRSGDLSVYWYQQSLDQGLQFLIQYYNGEERAKGNILERFSAQQFPDLHSELNLSSLELGDSALYFCASSVGMVSGELFFGEGSRLTVL.

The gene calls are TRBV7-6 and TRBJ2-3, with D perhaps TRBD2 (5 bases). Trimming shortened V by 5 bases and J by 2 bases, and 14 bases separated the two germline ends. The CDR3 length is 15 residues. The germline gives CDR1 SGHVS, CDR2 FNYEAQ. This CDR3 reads CASSPRAGPTDTQYF. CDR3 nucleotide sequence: TGTGCCAGCAGCCCCCGGGCGGGTCCCACAGATACGCAGTATTTT.

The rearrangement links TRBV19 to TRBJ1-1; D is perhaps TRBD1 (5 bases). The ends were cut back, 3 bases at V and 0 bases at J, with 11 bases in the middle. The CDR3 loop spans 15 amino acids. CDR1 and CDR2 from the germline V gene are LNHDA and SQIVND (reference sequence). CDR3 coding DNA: TGTGCCAGTAGTATGGGGAGGGGATTGAACACTGAAGCTTTCTTT. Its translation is CASSMGRGLNTEAFF.

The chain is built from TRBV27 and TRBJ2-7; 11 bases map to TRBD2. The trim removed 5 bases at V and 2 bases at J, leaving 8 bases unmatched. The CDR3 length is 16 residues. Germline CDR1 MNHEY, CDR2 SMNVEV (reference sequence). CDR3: CASSHTPGLAAYEQYF. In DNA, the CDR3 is TGTGCCAGCAGTCACACTCCGGGACTAGCGGCCTACGAGCAGTACTTC.

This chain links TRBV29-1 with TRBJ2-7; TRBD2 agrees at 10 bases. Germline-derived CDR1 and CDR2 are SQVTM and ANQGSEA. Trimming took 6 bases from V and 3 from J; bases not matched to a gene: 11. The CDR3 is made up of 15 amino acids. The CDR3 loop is CSVLAGVSSLYEQYF. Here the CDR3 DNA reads TGCAGCGTGCTAGCGGGAGTTTCGTCTCTCTACGAGCAGTACTTC.

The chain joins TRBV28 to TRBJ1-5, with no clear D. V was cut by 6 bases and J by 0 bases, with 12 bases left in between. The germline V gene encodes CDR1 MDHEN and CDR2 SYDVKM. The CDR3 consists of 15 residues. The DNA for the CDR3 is TGTGCCAGCAGCCTCGAGGTGATTAGCAATCAGCCCCAGCATTTT. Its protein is CASSLEVISNQPQHF.

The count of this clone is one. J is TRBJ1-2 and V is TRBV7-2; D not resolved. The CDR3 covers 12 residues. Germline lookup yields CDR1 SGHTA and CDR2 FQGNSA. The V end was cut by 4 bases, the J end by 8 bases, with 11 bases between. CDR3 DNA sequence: TGTGCCAGCAGCTCACTCGGGTGGGGCTACACCTTC. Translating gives CASSSLGWGYTF.

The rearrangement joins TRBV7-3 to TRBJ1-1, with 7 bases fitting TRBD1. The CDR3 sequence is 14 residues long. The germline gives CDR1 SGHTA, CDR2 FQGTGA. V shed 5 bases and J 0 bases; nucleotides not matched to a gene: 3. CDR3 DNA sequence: TGTGCCAGCAGCCGACAGGGAATGAACACTGAAGCTTTCTTT. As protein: CASSRQGMNTEAFF.

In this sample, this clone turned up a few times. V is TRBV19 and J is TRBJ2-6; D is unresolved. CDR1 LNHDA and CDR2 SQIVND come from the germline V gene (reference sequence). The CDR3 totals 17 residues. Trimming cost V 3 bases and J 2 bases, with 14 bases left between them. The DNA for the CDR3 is TGTGCCAGTAGTATCCGCGTGTTGGGCGCTGGGGCCAACGTCCTGACTTTC. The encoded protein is CASSIRVLGAGANVLTF.

CDR3 residues: CASSLASGKETQYF. Here the CDR3 DNA reads TGTGCCAGCAGCTTGGCTAGCGGGAAAGAGACCCAGTACTTC. The chain uses TRBV5-4 and TRBJ2-5; 9 bases line up with TRBD2. The CDR3 consists of 14 residues. Germline assignment: CDR1 SGHNT and CDR2 YYREEE (reference sequence). J gave up 3 bases and V 0 bases, and 0 bases lay outside the gene matches.

DNA of the CDR3: TGTGCTAGTGGTTTGGCCGGCGAGCAGTACTTC. It codes for CASGLAGEQYF. V gene TRBV12-5 combines with J gene TRBJ2-7; D is uncertain. V lost 1 base to trimming and J lost 6 bases, with 4 bases between them. CDR1 and CDR2 from the germline V gene are LGHNT and FRNRAP. The CDR3 is 11 amino acids.

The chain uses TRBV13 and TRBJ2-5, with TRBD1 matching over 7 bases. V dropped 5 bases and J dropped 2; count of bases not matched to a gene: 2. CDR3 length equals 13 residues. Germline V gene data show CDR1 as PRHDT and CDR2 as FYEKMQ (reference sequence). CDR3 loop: CASSRDRQETQYF. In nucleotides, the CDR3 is TGTGCCAGCAGCCGGGACAGACAAGAGACCCAGTACTTC.

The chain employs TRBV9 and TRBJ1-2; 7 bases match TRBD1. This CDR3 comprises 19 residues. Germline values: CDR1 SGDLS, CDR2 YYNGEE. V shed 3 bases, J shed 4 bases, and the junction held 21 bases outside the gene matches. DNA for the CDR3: TGTGCCAGCAGCGCCTGGCAGGGACCCAGGGGGTTAAATGGCTATGGCTACACCTTC. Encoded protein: CASSAWQGPRGLNGYGYTF.

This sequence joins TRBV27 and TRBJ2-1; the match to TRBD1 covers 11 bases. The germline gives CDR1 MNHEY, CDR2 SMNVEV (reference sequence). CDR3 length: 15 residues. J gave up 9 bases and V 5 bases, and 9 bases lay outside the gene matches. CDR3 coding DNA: TGTGCCAGCAGTCCCCTTAGGACAGGGGGCTCTGAGCAGTTCTTC. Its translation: CASSPLRTGGSEQFF.

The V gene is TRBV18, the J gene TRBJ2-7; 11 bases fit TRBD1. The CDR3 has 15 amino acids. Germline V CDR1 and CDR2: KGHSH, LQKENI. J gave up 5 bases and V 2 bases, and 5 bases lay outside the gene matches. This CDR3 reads CASSPRTGGSNEQYF. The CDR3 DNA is TGTGCCAGCTCACCAAGGACAGGGGGCTCGAACGAGCAGTACTTC.

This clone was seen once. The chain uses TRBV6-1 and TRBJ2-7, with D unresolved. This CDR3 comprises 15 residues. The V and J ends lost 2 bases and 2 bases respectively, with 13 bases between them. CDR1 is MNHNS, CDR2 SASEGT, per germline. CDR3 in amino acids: CASSEIQAPAYEQYF. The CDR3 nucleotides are TGTGCCAGCAGTGAAATCCAGGCTCCGGCCTACGAGCAGTACTTC.

The CDR3 sequence: CASGLWTAQETQYF. DNA of the CDR3: TGTGCCAGCGGTCTTTGGACTGCCCAAGAGACCCAGTACTTC. V and J are TRBV6-5 and TRBJ2-5; TRBD2 is a possible D gene (5 bases). The CDR3 is 14 residues long. CDR1 is MNHEY and CDR2 is SVGAGI in the germline V gene. V gave up 8 bases and J gave up 1 base, with 14 bases separating them.

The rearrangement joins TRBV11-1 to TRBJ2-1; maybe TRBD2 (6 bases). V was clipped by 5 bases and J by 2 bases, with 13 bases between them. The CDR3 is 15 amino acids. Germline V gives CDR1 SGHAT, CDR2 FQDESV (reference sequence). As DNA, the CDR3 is TGTGCCAGCAGCCCGGGACTGATACCCTACAATGAGCAGTTCTTC. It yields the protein CASSPGLIPYNEQFF. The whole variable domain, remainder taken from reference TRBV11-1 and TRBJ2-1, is EAEVAQSPRYKITEKSQAVAFWCDPISGHATLYWYRQILGQGPELLVQFQDESVVDDSQLPKDRFSAERLKGVDSTLKIQPAELGDSAMYLCASSPGLIPYNEQFFGPGTRLTVL.

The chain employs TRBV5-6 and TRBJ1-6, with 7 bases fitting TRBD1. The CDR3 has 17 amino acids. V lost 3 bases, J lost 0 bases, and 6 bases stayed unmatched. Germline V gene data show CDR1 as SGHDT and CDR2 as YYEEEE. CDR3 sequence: CASSSTGSFSYNSPLHF. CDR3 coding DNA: TGTGCCAGCAGCTCGACAGGGTCCTTCTCCTATAATTCACCCCTCCACTTT.